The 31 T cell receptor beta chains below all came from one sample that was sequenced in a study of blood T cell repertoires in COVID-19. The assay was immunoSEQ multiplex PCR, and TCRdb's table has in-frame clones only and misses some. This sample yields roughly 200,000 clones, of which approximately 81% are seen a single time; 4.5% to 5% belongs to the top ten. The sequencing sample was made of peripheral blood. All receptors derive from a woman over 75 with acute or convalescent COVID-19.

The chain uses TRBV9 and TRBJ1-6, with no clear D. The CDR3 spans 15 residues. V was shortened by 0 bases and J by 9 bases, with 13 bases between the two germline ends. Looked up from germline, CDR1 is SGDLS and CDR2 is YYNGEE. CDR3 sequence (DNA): TGTGCCAGCAGCGTAGGGGGAACGGGAGGTTCACCCCTCCACTTT. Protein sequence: CASSVGGTGGSPLHF.

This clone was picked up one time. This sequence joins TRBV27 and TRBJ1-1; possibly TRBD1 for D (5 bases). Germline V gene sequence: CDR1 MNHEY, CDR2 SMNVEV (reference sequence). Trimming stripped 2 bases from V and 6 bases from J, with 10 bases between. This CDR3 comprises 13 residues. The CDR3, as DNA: TGTGCCAGCAGTTTAACACAGGAATCTGAAGCTTTCTTT. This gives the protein CASSLTQESEAFF.

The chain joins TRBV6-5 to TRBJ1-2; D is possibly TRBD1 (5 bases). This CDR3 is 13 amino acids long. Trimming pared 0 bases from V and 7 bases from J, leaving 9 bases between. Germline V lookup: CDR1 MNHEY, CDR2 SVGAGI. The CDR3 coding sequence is TGTGCCAGCAGTTACTCAGGGGCGAGTGGCTACACCTTC. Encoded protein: CASSYSGASGYTF.

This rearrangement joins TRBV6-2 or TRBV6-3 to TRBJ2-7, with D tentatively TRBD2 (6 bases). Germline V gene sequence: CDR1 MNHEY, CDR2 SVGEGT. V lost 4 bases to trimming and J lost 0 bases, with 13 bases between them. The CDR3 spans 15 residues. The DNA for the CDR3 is TGTGCCAGCAGTTTCGGGACTTTAAGCTCCTACGAGCAGTACTTC. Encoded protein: CASSFGTLSSYEQYF.

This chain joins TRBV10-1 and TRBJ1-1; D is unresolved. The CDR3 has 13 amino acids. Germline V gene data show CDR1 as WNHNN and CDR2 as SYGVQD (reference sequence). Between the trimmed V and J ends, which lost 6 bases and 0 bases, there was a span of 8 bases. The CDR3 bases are TGCGCCAGCAGACTTGAGATGAACACTGAAGCTTTCTTT. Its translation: CASRLEMNTEAFF.

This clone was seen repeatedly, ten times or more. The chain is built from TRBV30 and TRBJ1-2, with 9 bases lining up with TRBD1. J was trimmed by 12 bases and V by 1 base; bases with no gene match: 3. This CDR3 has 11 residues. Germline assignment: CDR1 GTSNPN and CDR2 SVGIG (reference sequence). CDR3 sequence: CAWSAGTGNTF. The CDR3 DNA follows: TGTGCCTGGAGTGCAGGGACAGGGAACACCTTC. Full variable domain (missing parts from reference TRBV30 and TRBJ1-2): SQTIHQWPATLVQPVGSPLSLECTVEGTSNPNLYWYRQAAGRGLQLLFYSVGIGQISSEVPQNLSASRPQDRQFILSSKKLLLSDSGFYLCAWSAGTGNTFGSGTRLTVV.

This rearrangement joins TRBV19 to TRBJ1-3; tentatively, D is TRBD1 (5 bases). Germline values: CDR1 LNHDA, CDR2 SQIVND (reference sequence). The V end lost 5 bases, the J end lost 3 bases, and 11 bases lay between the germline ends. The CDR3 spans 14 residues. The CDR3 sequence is CASSAQGDGNTIYF. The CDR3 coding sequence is TGTGCCAGTAGTGCCCAGGGCGATGGAAACACCATATATTTT.

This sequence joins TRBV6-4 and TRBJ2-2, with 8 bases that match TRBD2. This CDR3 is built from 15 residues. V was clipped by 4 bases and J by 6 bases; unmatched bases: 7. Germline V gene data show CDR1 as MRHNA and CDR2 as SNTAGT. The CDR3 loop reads CASSVSSGSPGELFF. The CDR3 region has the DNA TGTGCCAGCAGTGTATCGAGCGGGAGCCCCGGGGAGCTGTTTTTT.

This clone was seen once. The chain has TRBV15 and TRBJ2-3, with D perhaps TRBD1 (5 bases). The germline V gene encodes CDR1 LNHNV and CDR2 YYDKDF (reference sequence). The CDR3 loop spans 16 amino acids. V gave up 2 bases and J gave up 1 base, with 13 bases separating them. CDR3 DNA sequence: TGTGCCACCAGCAGAAAAAGACAGCCCCGCACAGATACGCAGTATTTT. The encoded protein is CATSRKRQPRTDTQYF.

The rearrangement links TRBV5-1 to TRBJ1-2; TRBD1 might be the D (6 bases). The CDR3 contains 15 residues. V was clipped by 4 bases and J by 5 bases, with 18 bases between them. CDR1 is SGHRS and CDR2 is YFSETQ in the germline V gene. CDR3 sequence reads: CASSTGQTQAYGYTF. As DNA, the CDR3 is TGCGCCAGCAGCACCGGACAGACGCAAGCTTATGGCTACACCTTC.

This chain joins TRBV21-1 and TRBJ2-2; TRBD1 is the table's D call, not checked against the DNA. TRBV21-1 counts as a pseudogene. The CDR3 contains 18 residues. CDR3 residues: CASSKVGDRGLITGELFF. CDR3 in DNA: TGTGCCAGCAGCAAAGTAGGGGACAGGGGGCTAATTACCGGGGAGCTGTTTTTT.

In nucleotides, the CDR3 is TGTGCCAGCAGCTCCGGGACACAGGGGGGCAATCAGCCCCAGCATTTT. This codes for CASSSGTQGGNQPQHF. The chain couples TRBV5-8 to TRBJ1-5, with 8 bases fitting TRBD1. Losses at the gene ends were 3 bases for V and 2 bases for J; bases not matched to a gene: 7. The CDR3 length is 16 residues. The V gene's germline CDR1 is SGHTS and CDR2 YDEGEE.

The CDR3 spells CASADRRNLQETQYF. The CDR3 nucleotides read TGTGCTAGTGCCGATCGGAGGAATCTCCAAGAGACCCAGTACTTC. The V call is TRBV12-5, the J call TRBJ2-5; D may be TRBD2 (5 bases). The CDR3 totals 15 residues. Germline CDR1 is LGHNT and CDR2 is FRNRAP. Trimming took off 7 bases at V and 1 base at J, with 16 bases between the two ends.

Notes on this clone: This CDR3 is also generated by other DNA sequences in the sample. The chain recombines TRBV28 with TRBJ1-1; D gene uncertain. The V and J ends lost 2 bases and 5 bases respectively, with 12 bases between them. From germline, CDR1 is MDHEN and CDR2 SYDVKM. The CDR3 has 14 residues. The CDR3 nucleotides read TGTGCCAGCAGTTTAGAACAACGCGGGACTGAAGCTTTCTTT. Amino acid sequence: CASSLEQRGTEAFF.

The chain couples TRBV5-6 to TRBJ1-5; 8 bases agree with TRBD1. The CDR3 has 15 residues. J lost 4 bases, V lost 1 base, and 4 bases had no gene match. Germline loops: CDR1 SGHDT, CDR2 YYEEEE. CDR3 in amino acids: CASSLKQGGNQPQHF. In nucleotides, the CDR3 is TGTGCCAGCAGCTTGAAACAGGGGGGTAATCAGCCCCAGCATTTT.

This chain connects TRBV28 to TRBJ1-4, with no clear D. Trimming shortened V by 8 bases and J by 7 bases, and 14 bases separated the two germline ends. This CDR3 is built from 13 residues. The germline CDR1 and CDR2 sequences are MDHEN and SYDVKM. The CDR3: CASEDFGGEKLFF. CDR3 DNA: TGTGCCAGCGAGGATTTCGGTGGTGAAAAACTGTTTTTT.

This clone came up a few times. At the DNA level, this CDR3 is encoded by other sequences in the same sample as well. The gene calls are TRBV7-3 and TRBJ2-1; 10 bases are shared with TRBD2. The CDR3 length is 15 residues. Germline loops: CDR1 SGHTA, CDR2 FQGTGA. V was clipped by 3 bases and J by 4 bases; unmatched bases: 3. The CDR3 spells CASSFTSGNYNEQFF. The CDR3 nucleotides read TGTGCCAGCAGCTTCACTAGCGGGAATTACAATGAGCAGTTCTTC.

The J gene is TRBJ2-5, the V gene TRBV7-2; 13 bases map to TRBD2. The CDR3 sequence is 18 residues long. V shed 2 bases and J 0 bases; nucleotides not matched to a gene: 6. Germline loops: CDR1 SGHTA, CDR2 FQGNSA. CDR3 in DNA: TGTGCCAGCAGCTTACGACTAGCGGGAGGCCCTTACCAAGAGACCCAGTACTTC. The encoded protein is CASSLRLAGGPYQETQYF.

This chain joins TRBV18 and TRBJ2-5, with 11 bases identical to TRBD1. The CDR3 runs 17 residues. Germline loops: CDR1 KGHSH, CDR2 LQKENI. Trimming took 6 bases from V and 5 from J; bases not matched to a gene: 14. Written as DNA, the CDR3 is TGTGCCAGCTCGTCCAGGAGGGGACAGGGGGACTCGGAGACCCAGTACTTC. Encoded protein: CASSSRRGQGDSETQYF.

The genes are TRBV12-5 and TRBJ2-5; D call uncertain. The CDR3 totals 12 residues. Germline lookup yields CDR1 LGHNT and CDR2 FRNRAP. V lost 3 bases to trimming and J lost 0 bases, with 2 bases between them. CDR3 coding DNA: TGTGCTAGTGGTTTTAACCAAGAGACCCAGTACTTC. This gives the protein CASGFNQETQYF.

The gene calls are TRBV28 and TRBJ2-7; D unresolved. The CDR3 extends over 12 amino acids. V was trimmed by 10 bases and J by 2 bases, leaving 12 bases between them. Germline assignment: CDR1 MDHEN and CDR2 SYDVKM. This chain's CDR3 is CATSSSPYEQYF. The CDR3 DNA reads TGTGCCACCTCCTCAAGCCCCTACGAGCAGTACTTC.

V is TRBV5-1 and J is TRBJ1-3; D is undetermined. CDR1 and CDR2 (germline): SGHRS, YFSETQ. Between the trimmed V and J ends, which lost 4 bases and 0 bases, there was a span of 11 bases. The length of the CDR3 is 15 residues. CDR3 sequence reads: CASSQHTNSGNTIYF. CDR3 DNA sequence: TGCGCCAGCAGCCAACATACAAACTCTGGAAACACCATATATTTT.

CDR3 residues: CASGRDRPILETQYF. In DNA form, the CDR3 reads TGTGCCAGCGGGAGGGACAGGCCCATCCTCGAGACCCAGTACTTC. This sequence joins TRBV18 and TRBJ2-5, with a weak D call TRBD1 (8 bases). The CDR3 is made up of 15 amino acids. Germline CDR1 and CDR2: KGHSH and LQKENI. V was cut by 8 bases and J by 5 bases, with 21 bases left in between. Combining the CDR3 with reference TRBV18 and TRBJ2-5 gives the whole variable domain NAGVMQNPRHLVRRRGQEARLRCSPMKGHSHVYWYRQLPEEGLKFMVYLQKENIIDESGMPKERFSAEFPKEGPSILRIQQVVRGDSAAYFCASGRDRPILETQYFGPGTRLLVL.

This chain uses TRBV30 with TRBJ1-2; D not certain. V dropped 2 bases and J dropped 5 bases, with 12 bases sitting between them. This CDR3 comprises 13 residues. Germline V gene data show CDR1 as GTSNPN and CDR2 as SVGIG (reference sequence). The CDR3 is CAWSISARYGYTF. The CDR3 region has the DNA TGTGCCTGGAGTATCTCTGCTCGGTATGGCTACACCTTC.

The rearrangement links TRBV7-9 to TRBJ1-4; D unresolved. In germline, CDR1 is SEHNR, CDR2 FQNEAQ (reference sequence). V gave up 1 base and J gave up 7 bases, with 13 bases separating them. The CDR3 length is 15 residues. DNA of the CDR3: TGTGCCAGCAGCTTAGTTGGAGGGTCCGGTGAAAAACTGTTTTTT. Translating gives CASSLVGGSGEKLFF.

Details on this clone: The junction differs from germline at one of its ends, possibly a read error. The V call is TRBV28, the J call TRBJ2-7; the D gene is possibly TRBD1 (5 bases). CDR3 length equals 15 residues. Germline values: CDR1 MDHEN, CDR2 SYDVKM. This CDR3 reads CASSPTGMGRGRPFF. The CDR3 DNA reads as TGTGCCAGCAGTCCAACCGGCATGGGTAGGGGCCGCCCTTTTTTC.

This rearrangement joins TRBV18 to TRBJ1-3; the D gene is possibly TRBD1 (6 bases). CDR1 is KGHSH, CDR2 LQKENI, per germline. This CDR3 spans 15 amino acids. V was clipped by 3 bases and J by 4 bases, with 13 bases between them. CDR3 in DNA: TGTGCCAGCTCACCTCAGGGGTCGCGAGGAAACACCATATATTTT. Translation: CASSPQGSRGNTIYF.

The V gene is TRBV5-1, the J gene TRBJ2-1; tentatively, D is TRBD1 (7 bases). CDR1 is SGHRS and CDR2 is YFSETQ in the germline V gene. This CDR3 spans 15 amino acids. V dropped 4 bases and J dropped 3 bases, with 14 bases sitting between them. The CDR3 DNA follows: TGCGCCAGCAGCCCCCAGGGGGGACACTACAATGAGCAGTTCTTC. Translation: CASSPQGGHYNEQFF.

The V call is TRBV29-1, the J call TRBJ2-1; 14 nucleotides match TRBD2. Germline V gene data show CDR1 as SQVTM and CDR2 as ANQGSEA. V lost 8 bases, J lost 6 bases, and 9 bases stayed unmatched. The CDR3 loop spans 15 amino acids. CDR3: CSYRGTSGSGNEQFF. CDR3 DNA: TGCAGCTATAGAGGGACTAGCGGGAGTGGCAATGAGCAGTTCTTC.

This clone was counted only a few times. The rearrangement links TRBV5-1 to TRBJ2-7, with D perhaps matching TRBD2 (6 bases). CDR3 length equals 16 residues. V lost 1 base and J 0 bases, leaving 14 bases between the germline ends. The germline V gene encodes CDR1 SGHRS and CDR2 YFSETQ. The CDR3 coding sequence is TGCGCCAGCAGCTTGTTGGGTAGCGGCCTCTCCTACGAGCAGTACTTC. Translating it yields CASSLLGSGLSYEQYF.

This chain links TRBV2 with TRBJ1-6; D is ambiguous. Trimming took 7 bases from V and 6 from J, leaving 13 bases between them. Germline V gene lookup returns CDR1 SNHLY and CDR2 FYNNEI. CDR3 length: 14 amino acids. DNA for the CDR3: TGTGCCAGCAAGAGGCGCGACCCTAATTCACCCCTCCACTTT. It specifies CASKRRDPNSPLHF.